These T cell receptor beta chains were read from a single sample in a study of cytomegalovirus exposure and HLA in healthy donors. Profiled with immunoSEQ multiplex PCR; TCRdb holds only in-frame clones, not every one. The sample carries 90,000 to 120,000 clones, 65% to 85% recorded once. The sequencing sample was made of PBMCs. All receptors derive from a man between 18 and 35 years old in good health and CMV-seronegative. CDR3s include the opening cysteine and the closing phenylalanine or tryptophan. The D gene is left open where the match is weak. The size entry is marked missing in some rows and otherwise reads once, few, many or a size class.

j_gene | abundance | v_gene | d_gene | CDR3aa | CDR3nt
TRBJ2-7 | - | TRBV5-1 | - | CASSLDAAVSYEQYF | TGCGCCAGCAGCTTGGACGCAGCGGTCTCCTACGAGCAGTACTTC
TRBJ2-3 | - | TRBV4-3 | TRBD2 | CASSQALAGGVDTQYF | TGCGCCAGCAGCCAGGCCCTAGCGGGGGGGGTTGATACGCAGTATTTT
TRBJ2-3 | few | TRBV11-2 | TRBD2 | CASSLGVLAGGLDTQYF | TGTGCCAGCAGCTTAGGGGTACTAGCGGGGGGGCTAGATACGCAGTATTTT
TRBJ2-7 | - | TRBV7-2 | TRBD2 | CASSLTASGLSYEQYF | TGTGCCAGCAGCCTCACGGCTAGCGGGCTCTCCTACGAGCAGTACTTC
TRBJ2-5 | - | TRBV19 | TRBD1 | CASSTDRVYSQETQYF | TGTGCCAGTAGTACCGACAGGGTATACTCCCAAGAGACCCAGTACTTC
TRBJ2-7 | few | TRBV7-9 | - | CASSLTGEQYF | TGTGCCAGCAGCTTAACCGGCGAGCAGTACTTC
TRBJ1-6 | - | TRBV6-1 | - | CASSEDFNSPLHF | TGTGCCAGCAGCGAGGACTTTAATTCACCCCTCCACTTT
TRBJ2-7 | - | TRBV4-1 | - | CASSQEERVIRYEQYF | TGCGCCAGCAGCCAAGAAGAGAGGGTGATCCGGTACGAGCAGTACTTC
TRBJ2-7 | - | TRBV7-9 | - | CASSSQDNSYEQYF | TGTGCCAGCAGCTCTCAAGACAACTCCTACGAGCAGTACTTC
TRBJ2-5 | - | TRBV7-2 | TRBD1 | CASSRDRGKGETQYF | TGTGCCAGCAGCCGCGACAGGGGGAAGGGAGAGACCCAGTACTTC
TRBJ2-7 | - | TRBV7-9 | - | CASSFRERSYEQYF | TGTGCCAGCAGCTTCCGGGAGCGCTCCTACGAGCAGTACTTC
TRBJ2-3 | - | TRBV6-6 | - | CASSYGRGGGTDTQYF | TGTGCCAGCAGTTACGGACGAGGGGGGGGGACGGATACGCAGTATTTT
TRBJ2-3 | - | TRBV4-3 | TRBD2 | CASSQGEGRGTDTQYF | TGCGCCAGCAGCCAAGGGGAGGGTAGGGGCACAGATACGCAGTATTTT
TRBJ2-7 | - | TRBV28 | TRBD2 | CASRGGGARGEQYF | TGTGCCAGCAGGGGCGGGGGGGCTCGAGGCGAGCAGTACTTC
TRBJ2-7 | - | TRBV11-3 | - | CASSLRSRQGGTMGHEQYF | TGTGCCAGCAGCTTAAGGTCCCGACAGGGAGGCACCATGGGCCACGAGCAGTACTTC